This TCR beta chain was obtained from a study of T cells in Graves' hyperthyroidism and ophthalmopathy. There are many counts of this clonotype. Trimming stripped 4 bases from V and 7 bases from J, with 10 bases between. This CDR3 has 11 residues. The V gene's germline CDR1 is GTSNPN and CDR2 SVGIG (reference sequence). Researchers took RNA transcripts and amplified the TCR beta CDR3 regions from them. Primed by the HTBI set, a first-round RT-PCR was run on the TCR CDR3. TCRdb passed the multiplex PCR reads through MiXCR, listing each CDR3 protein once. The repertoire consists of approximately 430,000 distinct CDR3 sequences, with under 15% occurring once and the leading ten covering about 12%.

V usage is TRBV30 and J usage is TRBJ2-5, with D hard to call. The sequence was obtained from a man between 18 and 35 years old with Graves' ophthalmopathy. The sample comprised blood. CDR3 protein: CAWTVAGTQYF. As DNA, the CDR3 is TGTGCCTGGACTGTAGCCGGGACCCAGTACTTC.